The present entry profiles one T cell receptor beta chain with its context. Its antigen remains unidentified. The CDR3 is 16 amino acids. Germline V lookup: CDR1 SGHAT, CDR2 FQNNGV. Trimming removed 6 bases from V and 6 bases from J; junction bases left unmatched: 15. Healthy bone marrow donors formed the donor group. Donors had nominal health at sampling but likely had unrecorded immune exposures. The PCR was carried out with 60 Vbeta primers and 13 Jbeta primers. Authors' analysis steps: A later analysis counted tens of millions of unique TCR beta chains, around 11 million shared. The protocol was immunoSEQ multiplex PCR, while the TCRdb copy is restricted to in-frame clones and leaves out a portion. The DNA gave D and trimming, while V, J and clone size come from that table. The data show about 130,000 clones, and the top ten clones hold 2% to 2.5%. This entry comes from a study of cytomegalovirus exposure and HLA in healthy donors.

Study-level points and caveats: Upon later analysis, TCR association rates were observed to vary by HLA locus, being highest for DRB1 and lowest for HLA-C.

The clonotype was recovered from a man aged 35-49 years in good health and CMV-seronegative. The chain employs TRBV11-2 and TRBJ1-1, with 8 bases lining up with TRBD1. The sequencing sample was made of PBMCs. The CDR3 DNA is TGTGCCAGCAGTACCCGGACAGGGACCGCGGGACCTGAAGCTTTCTTT. This encodes CASSTRTGTAGPEAFF.